The clone carrying this TCR beta chain was observed a single time. Its matching antigen is unknown. The sample belongs to a study of shared clonotypes between healthy human individuals. General study results and limits: Limited genetic and exposure-history diversity came from having few donors.

Looked up from germline, CDR1 is LGHNA and CDR2 is YSLEER. CDR3 length: 19 amino acids. The V segment lost 0 bases and the J segment 5 bases; nucleotides outside the gene matches: 15. Study processing details: Because ImmunoSEQ provided only junction sequences with no quality scores, the filtering differed. The data were produced by immunoSEQ multiplex PCR, yet TCRdb's version contains in-frame clones alone and is incomplete. V and J calls and clone size come straight from that table; D and trimming were deduced from the DNA. This sample yields some 530,000 clones, of which almost 80% are seen a single time; around 12% belongs to the top ten.

Sequenced sample: PBMCs. This clonotype originated in a woman aged 40 to 55 in good health. Some clones in this sample may be carry-over from other donors' samples. The rearrangement links TRBV4-3 to TRBJ2-2, with 7 bases identical to TRBD2. In DNA form, the CDR3 reads TGCGCCAGCAGCCAAGATCCAACTTCGGGGAGGGGTCCAACCGGGGAGCTGTTTTTT. It specifies CASSQDPTSGRGPTGELFF.